Below, 5 T cell receptor beta chains from the same sample are listed, as sequenced in a study of T cell repertoires in cytomegalovirus infection. Each CDR3 protein is one row after TCRdb ran MiXCR on the reads. The sample lists roughly 860,000 distinct CDR3 sequences, less than 35% occurring once. These receptors have no identified antigens. This sample comprised cultured CD8+ T cells from PBMCs, obtained from culture after CMV antigen stimulation. These receptors all stem from a human donor in good health (CMV status not recorded). Some clones in this sample may be carry-over from other donors' samples.

This clonotype was picked up a small number of times. The rearrangement uses TRBV6-6 and TRBJ2-3, with a weak D call TRBD1 (6 bases). V gave up 6 bases and J gave up 5 bases, with 12 bases separating them. The length of the CDR3 is 13 residues. Germline CDR1 is MNHNY and CDR2 is SVGAGI (reference sequence). CDR3 nucleotides: TGTGCCAGCAGCTCCGGACAGTTAGATACGCAGTATTTT. Translating it yields CASSSGQLDTQYF.

This clonotype occurred many times. V gene TRBV6-5 combines with J gene TRBJ1-5, with D possibly being TRBD1 (6 bases). The CDR3 covers 14 residues. Trimming removed 0 bases at V and 7 bases at J, with 10 bases between. The germline CDR1 and CDR2 sequences are MNHEY and SVGAGI. The CDR3 DNA reads as TGTGCCAGCAGTTACTCGAGGGGGAGCCAGCCCCAGCATTTT. Residues: CASSYSRGSQPQHF.

On this clonotype itself: This may come from a read error, since a much larger clone is one base off. This rearrangement joins TRBV7-2 to TRBJ2-5; no definite D call. The V gene's germline CDR1 is SGHTA and CDR2 FQGNSA. This CDR3 is 15 amino acids long. V dropped 8 bases and J dropped 0 bases, with 16 bases sitting between them. As DNA, the CDR3 is TGTGCCAGCTGCCAGCCCGGACCGCACCAAGAGACCCAGTACTTC. It translates to CASCQPGPHQETQYF. Complete variable domain (other parts from reference TRBV7-2 and TRBJ2-5): GAGVSQSPSNKVTEKGKDVELRCDPISGHTALYWYRQSLGQGLEFLIYFQGNSAPDKSGLPSDRFSAERTGGSVSTLTIQRTQQEDSAVYLCASCQPGPHQETQYFGPGTRLLVL.

This clonotype appeared a few times. V usage is TRBV7-9 and J usage is TRBJ2-7; 9 bases agree with TRBD1. The CDR3 runs 13 residues. In germline, CDR1 is SEHNR, CDR2 FQNEAQ (reference sequence). With 5 bases clipped from V and 4 bases from J, the junction kept 3 bases outside the gene matches. For the CDR3, the DNA is TGTGCCAGCAGCCCGACAGGGGGATACGAGCAGTACGTC. Its protein product is CASSPTGGYEQYV.

Many counts were recorded for this clonotype. This rearrangement joins TRBV7-2 to TRBJ2-2, with a tentative D call TRBD1 (6 bases). This CDR3 has 15 amino acids. V gave up 5 bases and J gave up 7 bases, with 17 bases separating them. The germline V gene encodes CDR1 SGHTA and CDR2 FQGNSA. The CDR3 region is CASSGGLRTRGELFF. CDR3 bases: TGTGCCAGCAGCGGGGGCCTAAGGACCCGCGGGGAGCTGTTTTTT.